Here is one T cell receptor (beta chain) with its context. The sample is drawn from a study of beta chain features in type 1 diabetes. Expressed TCRB transcripts were sequenced because the entire RNA isolate underwent reverse transcription. About 3.6 million reads was the average for naive, central memory and regulatory T cell samples. Clones were read by immunoSEQ multiplex PCR, and TCRdb kept only the in-frame ones, dropping some. The sample records some 150,000 clones, roughly 7.2% being singletons. Germline CDR1 and CDR2: SGHTA and FQGNSA. CDR3 size: 15 residues. Trimming at V came to 1 base and at J to 7 bases, leaving 6 bases not matched to a gene.

J is TRBJ1-4 and V is TRBV7-2; TRBD1 aligns across 7 bases. This TCR came from a woman under 40 in good health. The sequencing sample was made of central memory CD4+ T cells from blood. Here the CDR3 DNA reads TGTGCCAGCAGCTTAGACAGGGGTTCAGGTGAAAAACTGTTTTTT. This gives the protein CASSLDRGSGEKLFF. Full variable domain (remainder filled in from reference TRBV7-2 and TRBJ1-4): GAGVSQSPSNKVTEKGKDVELRCDPISGHTALYWYRQSLGQGLEFLIYFQGNSAPDKSGLPSDRFSAERTGGSVSTLTIQRTQQEDSAVYLCASSLDRGSGEKLFFGSGTQLSVL.